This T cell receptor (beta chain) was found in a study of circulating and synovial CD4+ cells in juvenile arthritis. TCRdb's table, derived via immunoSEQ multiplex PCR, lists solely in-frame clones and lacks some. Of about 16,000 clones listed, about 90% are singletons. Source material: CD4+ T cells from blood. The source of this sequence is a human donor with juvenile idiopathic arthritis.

The CDR3 DNA reads TGTGCCAGCAGCTCCGTTGCCCGGGAGGGCGGAACGCAGTATTTT. It specifies CASSSVAREGGTQYF. V and J are TRBV7-9 and TRBJ2-3; 8 nucleotides line up with TRBD2. Germline CDR1 is SEHNR and CDR2 is FQNEAQ (reference sequence). Trimming cost V 4 bases and J 9 bases; bases outside gene matches: 12. The CDR3 runs to 15 residues.